This is a list of T cell receptor beta chains from one sample in a study of OX40 agonist ivuxolimab in advanced cancers. Here immunoSEQ multiplex PCR was the method, and the copy in TCRdb shows in-frame clones only, minus some. The sample lists roughly 90,000 clones; approximately 90% were seen once. The sample in question was CD4+ or CD8+ T cells sorted from blood, obtained in a trial of the OX40 agonist ivuxolimab. These receptors were taken from an adult with an advanced solid tumor such as melanoma, head and neck, liver or kidney cancer. Both conserved end residues are part of each CDR3. A D gene is named only where the DNA matches it firmly. Clone size is shown for a subset of rows, as once, few, many or a class of expanded clone.

d_call	v_call	clone_size	j_call	cdr3_aa	cdr3_nt
NA	TRBV7-9	NA	TRBJ1-1	CANSDWNTEAFF	TGTGCCAATTCGGACTGGAACACTGAAGCTTTCTTT
TRBD2	TRBV28	NA	TRBJ2-1	CASLIGTSHNEQFF	TGTGCCAGTTTAATAGGGACTAGCCACAATGAGCAGTTCTTC
NA	TRBV5-1	NA	TRBJ2-7	CASSLGPPTYEQYF	TGCGCCAGCAGCTTAGGACCGCCTACCTACGAGCAGTACTTC
TRBD2	TRBV30	once	TRBJ2-3	CAWSLAGFNTQYF	TGTGCCTGGAGTTTAGCGGGGTTCAATACGCAGTATTTT
TRBD2	TRBV7-9	NA	TRBJ2-2	CASRQNTGTSGGATGELFF	TGTGCCAGCAGGCAAAACACCGGGACTAGCGGGGGGGCCACCGGGGAGCTGTTTTTT
NA	TRBV6-6	NA	TRBJ2-2	CASARQGRPGELFF	TGTGCCAGCGCTAGGCAGGGCCGTCCCGGGGAGCTGTTTTTT
NA	TRBV21-1	NA	TRBJ2-7	CASSLTDRSSYEQYF	TGTGCCAGCAGCTTGACAGACAGGTCCTCCTACGAGCAGTACTTC
NA	TRBV11-2	few	TRBJ1-5	CASSSDRLPGSNQPQHF	TGTGCCAGCAGCTCAGACCGTCTTCCCGGTAGCAATCAGCCCCAGCATTTT
NA	TRBV2	NA	TRBJ1-4	CASTGDDRSYEKLFF	TGTGCCAGTACCGGGGATGACAGATCCTATGAAAAACTGTTTTTT
TRBD1	TRBV7-2	NA	TRBJ1-1	CASSLAARGTWGTEAFF	TGTGCCAGCAGCTTAGCAGCCAGGGGGACCTGGGGTACTGAAGCTTTCTTT
TRBD1	TRBV30	once	TRBJ2-2	CAQDRGPTGELFF	TGTGCTCAGGACAGGGGGCCCACCGGGGAGCTGTTTTTT
TRBD2	TRBV19	NA	TRBJ2-7	CASSRGGTSREQYF	TGTGCCAGTAGTCGGGGGGGGACTAGCCGCGAGCAGTACTTC
NA	TRBV7-6	NA	TRBJ2-3	CASSLARDTQYF	TGTGCCAGCAGCTTAGCGAGGGATACGCAGTATTTT
NA	TRBV6-5	NA	TRBJ1-1	CASRYQDTQGTEAFF	TGTGCCAGCAGGTACCAGGACACCCAGGGTACTGAAGCTTTCTTT
NA	TRBV7-9	NA	TRBJ2-7	CASSFQGYEQYF	TGTGCCAGCAGCTTCCAGGGCTACGAGCAGTACTTC
NA	TRBV18	NA	TRBJ1-2	CASSPGSHYGYTF	TGTGCCAGCTCACCCGGCTCCCACTATGGCTACACCTTC
NA	TRBV2	NA	TRBJ2-3	CASRPGIGGTDTQYF	TGTGCCAGCAGGCCAGGGATAGGGGGCACAGATACGCAGTATTTT
NA	TRBV25-1	NA	TRBJ1-5	CASSETGRDQPQHF	TGTGCCAGCAGTGAAACAGGGAGGGATCAGCCCCAGCATTTT
NA	TRBV7-2	NA	TRBJ1-4	CASSYSQVNEKLFF	TGTGCCAGCAGCTACTCTCAGGTTAATGAAAAACTGTTTTTT
NA	TRBV4-3	once	TRBJ2-6	CASSPREVTMTSGANVLTF	TGCGCCAGCAGCCCCCGCGAAGTAACGATGACCTCTGGGGCCAACGTCCTGACTTTC
TRBD1	TRBV28	few	TRBJ1-1	CASRPGQPLFGEAFF	TGTGCCAGCAGACCGGGACAGCCTCTTTTCGGTGAAGCTTTCTTT
NA	TRBV28	NA	TRBJ1-5	CASRPKGKSQPQHF	TGTGCCAGCAGGCCAAAGGGGAAGAGTCAGCCCCAGCATTTT
NA	TRBV30	NA	TRBJ1-5	CAWRLTDVYSNQPQHF	TGTGCCTGGAGGCTTACGGACGTATATAGCAATCAGCCCCAGCATTTT
TRBD1	TRBV5-1	once	TRBJ2-7	CASSLGGQGPISSYEQYF	TGCGCCAGCAGCTTGGGGGGACAGGGACCTATTAGCTCCTACGAGCAGTACTTC
NA	TRBV6-1	NA	TRBJ1-6	CASSEPLLDAGNSPLHF	TGTGCCAGCAGTGAGCCGCTTCTTGACGCAGGCAATTCACCCCTCCACTTT
NA	TRBV7-2	NA	TRBJ1-6	CASSLPGLYSPLHF	TGTGCCAGCAGCCTCCCCGGACTCTATTCACCCCTCCACTTT
NA	TRBV7-2	NA	TRBJ2-2	CASSFTGAPTGELFF	TGTGCCAGCAGCTTCACCGGGGCCCCCACCGGGGAGCTGTTTTTT
TRBD1	TRBV5-7	NA	TRBJ1-1	CASTWGRDSRYNTEAFF	TGTGCCAGCACGTGGGGCCGGGACAGTCGCTATAACACTGAAGCTTTCTTT
NA	TRBV5-4	NA	TRBJ2-5	CASSRPGETQYF	TGTGCCAGCAGCCGTCCGGGGGAGACCCAGTACTTC
TRBD1	TRBV19	NA	TRBJ1-1	CASEQGVNTEAFF	TGTGCCAGTGAACAGGGGGTGAACACTGAAGCTTTCTTT
NA	TRBV27	NA	TRBJ1-6	CASSFPGARNSPLHF	TGTGCCAGCAGTTTCCCGGGGGCGAGGAATTCACCCCTCCACTTT
NA	TRBV30	NA	TRBJ2-3	CAWSVIRPTDTQYF	TGTGCCTGGAGTGTAATCCGCCCCACAGATACGCAGTATTTT
NA	TRBV7-6	NA	TRBJ2-7	CASSLPEGEQYF	TGTGCCAGCAGCTTACCGGAGGGCGAGCAGTACTTC
NA	TRBV30	few	TRBJ2-4	CALSGGERAKNIQYF	TGTGCCTTGTCTGGCGGGGAGAGGGCCAAAAACATTCAGTACTTC
TRBD1	TRBV7-9	few	TRBJ2-7	CASSLRQGVASYEQYF	TGTGCCAGCAGCCTAAGACAGGGCGTTGCGTCCTACGAGCAGTACTTC
NA	TRBV7-2	NA	TRBJ1-1	CASRANTEAFF	TGTGCCAGCAGGGCGAACACTGAAGCTTTCTTT
NA	TRBV18	NA	TRBJ1-4	CASSPPSLGEKLFF	TGTGCCAGCTCACCACCGAGTTTAGGCGAAAAACTGTTTTTT